This TCR beta chain comes out of a study of blood T cells in healthy people across ages. Germline values: CDR1 MNHEY, CDR2 SMNVEV (reference sequence). The CDR3 loop spans 14 amino acids. Trimming shortened V by 10 bases and J by 3 bases, and 16 bases separated the two germline ends. A second about 7 to 11 cycle PCR used barcoded and J-beta primers. TCRdb re-called the 5' RACE reads through MiXCR, storing one row per CDR3 protein. Among 1.4 million to 1.5 million distinct CDR3 sequences listed, around 42% were seen once. This clonotype has more than one count but fewer than ten. The sample comprised blood. The clonotype originates from a woman aged 18-29 years in good health. The J gene is TRBJ2-1, the V gene TRBV27, with D perhaps matching TRBD1 or TRBD2 (5 bases each). This CDR3 reads CATEGRPNYNEQFF. CDR3 DNA: TGTGCCACCGAGGGACGGCCGAACTACAATGAGCAGTTCTTC.